This T cell receptor (beta chain) was sequenced for a study of CD8 T cells in Susac syndrome. Random hexamers were used to reverse transcribe an amount of roughly 0.45 to 1 ug RNA. TCRdb reprocessed the immunoSEQ multiplex PCR reads via MiXCR and lists one record per CDR3 protein. The sample includes under 200,000 distinct CDR3 sequences, around 94% seen only once; the top ten take 0.1% to 0.13%. The CDR3 runs to 14 residues. Trimming removed 8 bases at V and 4 bases at J, with 16 bases between. CDR1 is SEHNR and CDR2 is FQNEAQ in the germline V gene (reference sequence). Source material: CD4+ T cells from PBMCs. The sequence was collected from a human donor with Susac syndrome. The chain couples TRBV7-9 to TRBJ2-3, with D perhaps being TRBD1 or TRBD2 (5 bases each). The DNA for the CDR3 is TGTGCCAGCCAGGAGGCAGGGCGGGCAGATACGCAGTATTTT. Translation gives CASQEAGRADTQYF.